The rows below give T cell receptor beta chains drawn from one sample of a study of vaccination effects on CD4 cells after COVID-19. These receptors lack a known antigen. TCRdb's table, derived via immunoSEQ multiplex PCR, lists solely in-frame clones and lacks some. The table includes some 56,000 clones, 75% to 85% detected once. Specimen: CD4+ T cells from PBMCs cultured with HIV peptides, collected before COVID-19 vaccination. The source of these receptors is a human donor who had a prior SARS-CoV-2 infection. CDR3s include the opening cysteine and the closing phenylalanine or tryptophan. D genes are given only for firm matches. Some rows mark clone size as missing; the rest say once, few, many or name a class of expanded clone.

clone_size,j_call,v_call,d_call,cdr3_aa,cdr3_nt
NA,TRBJ1-5,TRBV7-2,NA,CASSLVDHQPQHF,TGTGCCAGCAGCTTAGTGGACCATCAGCCCCAGCATTTT
NA,TRBJ2-1,TRBV2,NA,CASSREQGGWGEFF,TGTGCCAGCAGTCGGGAACAGGGCGGCTGGGGGGAGTTCTTC
once,TRBJ2-7,TRBV28,NA,CASSGIRLHYF,TGTGCCAGCAGTGGAATCAGACTTCATTACTTC
NA,TRBJ2-2,TRBV4-3,NA,CASSQEKYGTGELFF,TGCGCCAGCAGCCAAGAGAAGTATGGCACCGGGGAGCTGTTTTTT
once,TRBJ2-7,TRBV6-5,NA,CASANHYEQYF,TGTGCCAGTGCGAACCACTACGAGCAGTACTTC
NA,TRBJ2-1,TRBV5-1,NA,CASTLTPSYNEQFF,TGCGCCAGCACCTTGACCCCCTCCTACAATGAGCAGTTCTTC
NA,TRBJ2-7,TRBV5-1,NA,CASSLETGSEQYF,TGCGCCAGCAGCTTAGAAACCGGGAGCGAGCAGTACTTC
NA,TRBJ2-3,TRBV19,NA,CASSDSSSPYITQYF,TGTGCCAGTAGCGACTCCTCCTCCCCTTATATTACGCAGTATTTT
NA,TRBJ2-3,TRBV30,TRBD1,CAWSPPRGWGPDTQYF,TGTGCCTGGAGTCCGCCCAGGGGGTGGGGCCCAGATACGCAGTATTTT
NA,TRBJ2-5,TRBV5-1,TRBD2,CASSPRTSSGETQYF,TGCGCCAGCAGCCCTCGGACTAGCTCAGGAGAGACCCAGTACTTC
NA,TRBJ2-1,TRBV9,NA,CASSAQAEVQNNEQFF,TGTGCCAGCAGCGCCCAAGCGGAAGTTCAGAACAATGAGCAGTTCTTC
once,TRBJ2-7,TRBV11-3,TRBD2,CASRASGSYEQYF,TGTGCCAGCAGAGCTAGCGGGAGCTACGAGCAGTACTTC
few,TRBJ2-6,TRBV11-1,NA,CASSPGGSGANVLTF,TGTGCCAGCAGTCCTGGGGGGTCTGGGGCCAACGTCCTGACTTTC
NA,TRBJ1-3,TRBV18,NA,CASSPGIASGNTIYF,TGTGCCAGCTCACCAGGGATTGCATCTGGAAACACCATATATTTT
NA,TRBJ1-1,TRBV7-9,NA,CASSRGPNTEAFF,TGTGCCAGCAGCCGAGGGCCGAACACTGAAGCTTTCTTT
NA,TRBJ2-1,TRBV18,NA,CASSPYSYNEQFF,TGTGCCAGCTCACCTTACAGCTACAATGAGCAGTTCTTC
few,TRBJ2-2,TRBV5-1,NA,CASSLLGGENTGELFF,TGCGCCAGCAGCTTGCTAGGGGGGGAGAACACCGGGGAGCTGTTTTTT
NA,TRBJ2-1,TRBV29-1,TRBD2,CSVEVAGFYNEQFF,TGCAGCGTTGAAGTAGCGGGCTTCTACAATGAGCAGTTCTTC
NA,TRBJ2-2,TRBV2,NA,CASGGTRSPSSTGELFF,TGTGCCAGCGGGGGGACACGGTCCCCTTCGAGCACCGGGGAGCTGTTTTTT
NA,TRBJ1-3,TRBV27,NA,CASGTTRESGNTIYF,TGTGCCAGCGGGACCACAAGGGAGTCTGGAAACACCATATATTTT
NA,TRBJ2-1,TRBV9,NA,CASNRDSSYNEQFF,TGTGCCAGCAATCGGGACTCCTCCTACAATGAGCAGTTCTTC
few,TRBJ1-1,TRBV7-3,NA,CASSFDLNTEAFF,TGTGCCAGCAGCTTTGATCTGAACACTGAAGCTTTCTTT
few,TRBJ2-5,TRBV6-4,TRBD2,CASWASGRIETQYF,TGTGCCAGCTGGGCTAGCGGGAGGATTGAGACCCAGTACTTC
NA,TRBJ1-3,TRBV30,NA,CAWSVNGRNTIYF,TGTGCCTGGAGTGTAAACGGGAGGAACACCATATATTTT
many,TRBJ2-2,TRBV11-2,NA,CASSLRLGGTGELFF,TGTGCCAGCAGCTTACGATTAGGGGGCACCGGGGAGCTGTTTTTT
NA,TRBJ2-1,TRBV11-2,TRBD2,CASRRLAGPPKQFF,TGTGCCAGCAGACGACTAGCGGGGCCCCCTAAGCAGTTCTTC
NA,TRBJ2-7,TRBV29-1,NA,CSVETLGARYEQYF,TGCAGCGTTGAAACTTTGGGAGCGCGGTACGAGCAGTACTTC
NA,TRBJ2-1,TRBV24-1,TRBD2,CATSDASGSSYNEQFF,TGTGCCACCAGTGACGCTAGCGGGAGCTCCTACAATGAGCAGTTCTTC
few,TRBJ1-6,TRBV2,NA,CASRSDPGVTLHF,TGTGCCAGCAGATCGGACCCGGGGGTCACCCTCCACTTT
few,TRBJ2-5,TRBV29-1,NA,CSVSVGETQYF,TGCAGCGTCTCAGTCGGGGAGACCCAGTACTTC
NA,TRBJ1-2,TRBV6-5,TRBD1,CASNGGQGVGYTF,TGTGCCAGCAACGGAGGACAGGGTGTTGGCTACACCTTC
NA,TRBJ1-1,TRBV11-2,TRBD1,CASSLPGQGATEAFF,TGTGCCAGCAGCCTACCGGGACAGGGGGCTACTGAAGCTTTCTTT
NA,TRBJ2-3,TRBV18,TRBD2,CAGAYTGGSTDTQYF,TGTGCAGGCGCGTACACCGGGGGGAGCACAGATACGCAGTATTTT
few,TRBJ2-7,TRBV3-1/TRBV3-2,NA,CASSQDHPKGEQYF,TGTGCCAGCAGCCAAGATCACCCGAAGGGTGAGCAGTACTTC
NA,TRBJ2-7,TRBV7-8,TRBD2,CASSLRRAGLAEKSSYEQYF,TGTGCCAGCAGCTTACGGCGTGCGGGACTAGCGGAAAAAAGCTCCTACGAGCAGTACTTC
NA,TRBJ1-5,TRBV19,NA,CASSGTKGGFNQPQHF,TGTGCCAGTAGTGGTACAAAAGGGGGGTTCAATCAGCCCCAGCATTTT
NA,TRBJ2-7,TRBV2,NA,CASSVGQGSREQYF,TGTGCCAGCAGTGTTGGCCAGGGGAGTCGGGAGCAGTACTTC
NA,TRBJ1-5,TRBV2,NA,CASSEHPNQPQHF,TGTGCCAGCAGTGAACATCCCAATCAGCCCCAGCATTTT
few,TRBJ1-5,TRBV6-6,TRBD1,CASSYGQGGNQPQHF,TGTGCCAGCAGTTACGGACAGGGTGGCAATCAGCCCCAGCATTTT
NA,TRBJ1-4,TRBV4-1,TRBD1,CASSQDMRGGSGEKLFF,TGCGCCAGCAGCCAAGATATGAGAGGGGGCTCGGGTGAAAAACTGTTTTTT
NA,TRBJ1-2,TRBV7-9,TRBD1,CASSSRRGNTGGYGYTF,TGTGCCAGCAGCTCCCGCCGTGGGAACACAGGGGGCTATGGCTACACCTTC
NA,TRBJ1-6,TRBV25-1,NA,CASSGQENSPLHF,TGTGCCAGCAGTGGGCAGGAGAATTCACCCCTCCACTTT
NA,TRBJ1-6,TRBV5-6,NA,CASSLPYAVGSYNSPLHF,TGTGCCAGCAGCCTCCCGTACGCGGTCGGCTCCTATAATTCACCCCTCCACTTT
NA,TRBJ1-2,TRBV24-1,TRBD1,CASAGTGSYGYTF,TGTGCCAGCGCGGGGACAGGGAGCTATGGCTACACCTTC
NA,TRBJ2-7,TRBV5-4,NA,CASSWGARGSHYEQYF,TGTGCCAGCAGCTGGGGGGCCCGGGGGTCCCACTACGAGCAGTACTTC
NA,TRBJ2-1,TRBV7-3,NA,CASSFGPTPYNEQFF,TGTGCCAGCAGCTTCGGGCCCACGCCCTACAATGAGCAGTTCTTC
NA,TRBJ2-5,TRBV29-1,TRBD2,CSVGAPSGYQETQYF,TGCAGCGTTGGGGCCCCTAGCGGGTACCAAGAGACCCAGTACTTC
NA,TRBJ2-3,TRBV7-2,TRBD2,CASTLSGTSTDTQYF,TGTGCCAGCACCTTAAGCGGGACTAGCACAGATACGCAGTATTTT
few,TRBJ2-1,TRBV2,TRBD1,CASSTRTGANEQFF,TGTGCCAGCAGTACGCGGACAGGCGCCAATGAGCAGTTCTTC
NA,TRBJ2-5,TRBV11-3,TRBD1,CASRQGQGDQETQYF,TGTGCCAGCAGGCAGGGACAGGGTGACCAAGAGACCCAGTACTTC
once,TRBJ2-1,TRBV3-1/TRBV3-2,TRBD2,CASSRLGGGEQFF,TGTGCCAGCAGCCGTTTGGGGGGGGGTGAGCAGTTCTTC
few,TRBJ2-1,TRBV27,NA,CASRRGLAGDEQFF,TGTGCCTCCCGGCGAGGGCTAGCCGGCGATGAGCAGTTCTTC
NA,TRBJ2-7,TRBV11-3,NA,CASSLDSFTSYEQYF,TGTGCCAGCAGCTTAGACAGCTTCACTTCCTACGAGCAGTACTTC
NA,TRBJ2-5,TRBV5-6,NA,CASTISGRGGQETQYF,TGTGCCAGCACCATCTCGGGGAGGGGGGGGCAAGAGACCCAGTACTTC
NA,TRBJ2-3,TRBV6-5,TRBD1,CATQGQGADTQYF,TGTGCCACCCAGGGACAGGGGGCAGATACGCAGTATTTT